These 15 T cell receptor beta chains came from one sample sequenced in a study of CD8+ T cells in alopecia areata. In each case, RNA was isolated and then reverse transcribed into cDNA as the sequencing template. Assay used: immunoSEQ multiplex PCR; TCRdb lists only in-frame clones, some missing. The table includes more than 200,000 clones, over 60% detected once. Specified treatment: oral pan-JAK inhibitor, 5-10 mg twice daily. The sequenced sample was CD4+ T cells sorted from blood, obtained at week 4, from a patient treated with tofacitinib. These receptor sequences come from a human donor with alopecia areata.

This clone has a handful of counts. This chain uses TRBV5-8 with TRBJ1-5; D unresolved. This CDR3 is built from 15 residues. V was pared by 3 bases and J by 2 bases, with 12 bases between. CDR1 is SGHTS, CDR2 YDEGEE, per germline. As DNA, the CDR3 is TGTGCCAGCAGCTCAAGGGTTATCGGCAATCAGCCCCAGCATTTT. Amino acid sequence: CASSSRVIGNQPQHF.

The CDR3 region has the DNA TGTGCCAGCACCCGGAACCGCGGGGAGCTGTTTTTT. Its protein is CASTRNRGELFF. This sequence joins TRBV6-5 and TRBJ2-2; D gene uncertain. The CDR3 covers 12 residues. V dropped 7 bases and J dropped 7 bases, with 10 bases sitting between them. Germline V gene data show CDR1 as MNHEY and CDR2 as SVGAGI.

This clone was recorded only once. The chain joins TRBV6-5 to TRBJ1-1; D remains unclear. With 8 bases removed from V and 4 bases from J, the gap between germline ends came to 14 bases. This CDR3 contains 13 residues. Per germline, CDR1 MNHEY and CDR2 SVGAGI. The CDR3 protein is CASQSYLGTEAFF. The DNA of the CDR3 is TGTGCCAGCCAGAGTTATTTGGGCACTGAAGCTTTCTTT.

In its sample, this clone was seen once. This sequence joins TRBV13 and TRBJ1-2, with 10 nucleotides matching TRBD1. Trimming removed 5 bases from V and 7 bases from J; junction bases left unmatched: 10. CDR1 is PRHDT and CDR2 is FYEKMQ in the germline V gene (reference sequence). There are 15 residues in the CDR3. CDR3 nucleotides: TGTGCCAGCAGCCGACAGACAGGGGGCGCGAGTGGCTACACCTTC. It translates to CASSRQTGGASGYTF.

The rearrangement joins TRBV7-2 to TRBJ1-5; D unclear. Germline loops: CDR1 SGHTA, CDR2 FQGNSA. There are 15 residues in the CDR3. Trimming took 5 bases from V and 0 from J, leaving 11 bases between them. CDR3 in amino acids: CASSLSYLSNQPQHF. CDR3 nucleotides: TGTGCCAGCAGCCTCTCTTATCTTAGCAATCAGCCCCAGCATTTT. Looking up the rest from reference TRBV7-2 and TRBJ1-5 gives the full variable domain: GAGVSQSPSNKVTEKGKDVELRCDPISGHTALYWYRQSLGQGLEFLIYFQGNSAPDKSGLPSDRFSAERTGGSVSTLTIQRTQQEDSAVYLCASSLSYLSNQPQHFGDGTRLSIL.

Concerning this clone: Distinct nucleotide sequences in the sample also encode this CDR3. The chain recombines TRBV29-1 with TRBJ1-5; the D gene is possibly TRBD1 (5 bases). Germline CDR1 reads SQVTM; CDR2 reads ANQGSEA. The CDR3 contains 12 residues. The V end was cut by 7 bases, the J end by 2 bases, with 9 bases between. CDR3 DNA sequence: TGCAGCGCGGGGGAGGGCAATCAGCCCCAGCATTTT. It yields the protein CSAGEGNQPQHF.

The J gene is TRBJ2-3, the V gene TRBV7-2; the D is unclear. This CDR3 is built from 14 residues. V was cut by 5 bases and J by 0 bases, with 9 bases left in between. CDR1 and CDR2 (germline): SGHTA, FQGNSA. As DNA, the CDR3 is TGTGCCAGCAGCCGCGCCGGGAGCACAGATACGCAGTATTTT. This translates into CASSRAGSTDTQYF.

V usage is TRBV28 and J usage is TRBJ2-3; D is possibly TRBD1 or TRBD2 (5 bases each). The V gene lost 7 bases and the J gene lost 2 bases, with 10 bases spanning the gap. The CDR3 contains 13 residues. CDR1 is MDHEN, CDR2 SYDVKM, per germline. This chain's CDR3 is CASNAGATDTQYF. The CDR3 region has the DNA TGTGCCAGCAATGCCGGGGCCACAGATACGCAGTATTTT.

The V gene is TRBV2, the J gene TRBJ2-3; no reliable D call. Looked up from germline, CDR1 is SNHLY and CDR2 is FYNNEI. The CDR3 totals 13 residues. Trimming removed 1 base from V and 6 bases from J, with 8 bases in between. In nucleotides, the CDR3 is TGTGCCAGCAGTGAAGGCTGGAAGGATACGCAGTATTTT. Protein product: CASSEGWKDTQYF.

The chain recombines TRBV6-5 with TRBJ1-6; D unresolved. This CDR3 has 15 residues. V was shortened by 0 bases and J by 6 bases, with 9 bases between the two germline ends. The germline V gene has CDR1 MNHEY and CDR2 SVGAGI. CDR3 amino acids: CASSYSGVGNSPLHF. CDR3 DNA sequence: TGTGCCAGCAGTTACTCAGGAGTTGGTAATTCACCCCTCCACTTT.

This clone is a singleton in its sample. The genes are TRBV5-1 and TRBJ2-7; 11 bases agree with TRBD2. This CDR3 comprises 16 residues. J lost 1 base, V lost 3 bases, and 6 bases had no gene match. Germline V gives CDR1 SGHRS, CDR2 YFSETQ. The CDR3 coding sequence is TGCGCCAGCAGCTCTCAGACTAGCGGGGTATCCTACGAGCAGTACTTC. Amino acid sequence: CASSSQTSGVSYEQYF.

This chain links TRBV5-4 with TRBJ1-5, with D unresolved. V was pared by 0 bases and J by 7 bases, with 11 bases between. Germline V gene lookup returns CDR1 SGHNT and CDR2 YYREEE (reference sequence). The CDR3 has 14 residues. In DNA, the CDR3 is TGTGCCAGCAGCTTGGAGGGAATAGGACAGCCCCAGCATTTT. Translated, it gives CASSLEGIGQPQHF.

The table lists this clone with a count of one. CDR3 amino acids: CASSQGGSEAFF. The CDR3 coding sequence is TGTGCCAGCAGTCAGGGGGGCTCTGAAGCTTTCTTT. The rearrangement uses TRBV6-5 and TRBJ1-1; 7 bases are a match to TRBD1. Per the germline V gene, CDR1 is MNHEY and CDR2 is SVGAGI. J lost 6 bases, V lost 5 bases, and 3 bases had no gene match. This CDR3 spans 12 amino acids.

The V and J genes are TRBV29-1 and TRBJ2-5, with 9 bases lining up with TRBD1. CDR1 and CDR2 from the germline V gene are SQVTM and ANQGSEA. With 1 base clipped from V and 5 bases from J, the junction kept 14 bases outside the gene matches. CDR3 length: 17 residues. CDR3 residues: CSVEGVGTGRRRETQYF. CDR3 coding DNA: TGCAGCGTTGAAGGGGTTGGGACAGGGAGAAGGCGGGAGACCCAGTACTTC. Full variable domain (outside the CDR3, taken from reference TRBV29-1 and TRBJ2-5): SAVISQKPSRDICQRGTSLTIQCQVDSQVTMMFWYRQQPGQSLTLIATANQGSEATYESGFVIDKFPISRPNLTFSTLTVSNMSPEDSSIYLCSVEGVGTGRRRETQYFGPGTRLLVL.

This clone was found a few times. V gene TRBV2 combines with J gene TRBJ1-5, with unresolved D. CDR1 and CDR2 from the germline V gene are SNHLY and FYNNEI. V lost 3 bases and J 0 bases, leaving 9 bases between the germline ends. The CDR3 covers 15 residues. The CDR3 loop reads CASSENSYSNQPQHF. The CDR3 DNA reads as TGTGCCAGCAGTGAGAACAGTTATAGCAATCAGCCCCAGCATTTT.